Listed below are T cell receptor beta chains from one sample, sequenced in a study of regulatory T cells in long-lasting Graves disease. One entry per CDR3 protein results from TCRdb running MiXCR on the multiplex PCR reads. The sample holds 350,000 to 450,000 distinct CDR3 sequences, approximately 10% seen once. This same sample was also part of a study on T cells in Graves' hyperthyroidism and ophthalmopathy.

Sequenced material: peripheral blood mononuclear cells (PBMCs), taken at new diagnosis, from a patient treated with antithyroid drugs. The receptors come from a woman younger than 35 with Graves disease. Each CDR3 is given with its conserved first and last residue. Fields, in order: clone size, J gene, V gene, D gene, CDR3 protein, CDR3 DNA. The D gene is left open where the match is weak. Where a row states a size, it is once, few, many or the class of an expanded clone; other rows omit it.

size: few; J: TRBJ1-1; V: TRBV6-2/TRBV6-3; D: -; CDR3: CASSYSRGLNEGGTEAFF; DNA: TGTGCCAGCAGTTACTCGAGGGGTCTCAATGAAGGAGGGACTGAAGCTTTCTTT
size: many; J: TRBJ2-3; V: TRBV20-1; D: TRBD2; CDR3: CSAATSGGTTDTQYF; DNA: TGCAGTGCTGCGACTAGCGGGGGGACCACAGATACGCAGTATTTT
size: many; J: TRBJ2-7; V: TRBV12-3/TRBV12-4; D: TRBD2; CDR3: CASSFLAGGLSVEQYF; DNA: TGTGCCAGCAGTTTTCTAGCGGGAGGGCTTTCTGTCGAGCAGTACTTC
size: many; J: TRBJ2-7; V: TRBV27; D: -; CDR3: CASSSLGYEQYF; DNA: TGTGCCAGCAGTTCCCTTGGCTACGAGCAGTACTTC
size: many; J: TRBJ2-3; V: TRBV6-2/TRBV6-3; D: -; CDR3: CASSFRTYTDTQYF; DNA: TGTGCCAGCAGTTTCAGGACTTACACAGATACGCAGTATTTT
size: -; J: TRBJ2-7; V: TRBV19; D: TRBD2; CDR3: CASTSSGRATYEQYF; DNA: TGTGCCAGTACCTCTAGCGGGAGGGCAACCTACGAGCAGTACTTC
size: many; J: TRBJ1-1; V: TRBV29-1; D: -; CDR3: CSVERRNTEAFF; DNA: TGCAGCGTTGAGAGACGGAACACTGAAGCTTTCTTT
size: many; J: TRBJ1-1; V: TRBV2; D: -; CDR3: CASRTDVNTEAFF; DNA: TGTGCCAGCAGAACCGACGTGAACACTGAAGCTTTCTTT
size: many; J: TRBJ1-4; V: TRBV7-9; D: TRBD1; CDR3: CASSLGQGVGEKLFF; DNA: TGTGCCAGCAGCTTGGGACAGGGGGTCGGAGAAAAACTGTTTTTT
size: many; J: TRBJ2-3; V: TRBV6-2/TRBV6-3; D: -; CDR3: CASTVMVHLTDTQYF; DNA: TGTGCCAGCACCGTGATGGTCCATCTCACAGATACGCAGTATTTT
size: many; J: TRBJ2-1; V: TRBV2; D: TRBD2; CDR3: CASSRRGLASGDNEQFF; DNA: TGTGCCAGCAGCCGCCGTGGGCTTGCTAGCGGGGACAATGAGCAGTTCTTC
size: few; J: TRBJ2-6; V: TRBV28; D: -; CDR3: CATSYRENFSGANVLTF; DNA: TGTGCCACCAGCTACAGGGAAAACTTCTCTGGGGCCAACGTCCTGACTTTC
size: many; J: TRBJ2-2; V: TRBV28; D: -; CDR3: CASSFQSGELFF; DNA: TGTGCCAGCAGTTTTCAATCCGGGGAGCTGTTTTTT
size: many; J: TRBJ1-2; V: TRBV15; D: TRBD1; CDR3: CATSRDPQGARGYTF; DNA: TGTGCCACCAGCAGAGATCCCCAGGGGGCGAGGGGCTACACCTTC
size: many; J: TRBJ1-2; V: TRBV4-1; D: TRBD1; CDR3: CASSRVPWDRQHYGYTF; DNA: TGCGCCAGCAGCCGAGTTCCATGGGACAGACAACACTATGGCTACACCTTC
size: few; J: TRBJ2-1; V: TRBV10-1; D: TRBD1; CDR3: CASSEPDRGNEQFF; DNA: TGCGCCAGCAGTGAGCCGGACAGGGGAAATGAGCAGTTCTTC
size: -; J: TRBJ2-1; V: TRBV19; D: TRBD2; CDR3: CASSAYKGLARFLSYNEQFF; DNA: TGTGCCAGTAGTGCCTACAAGGGACTAGCGAGATTTCTCTCCTACAATGAGCAGTTCTTC
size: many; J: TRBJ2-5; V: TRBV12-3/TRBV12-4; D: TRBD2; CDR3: CASTKLADQETQYF; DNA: TGTGCCAGCACCAAACTAGCGGACCAAGAGACCCAGTACTTC
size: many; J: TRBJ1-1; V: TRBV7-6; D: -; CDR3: CASSPMQAEAFF; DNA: TGTGCCAGCAGCCCCATGCAGGCTGAAGCTTTCTTT
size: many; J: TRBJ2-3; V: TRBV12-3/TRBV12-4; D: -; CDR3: CASSFDTQYF; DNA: TGTGCCAGCAGTTTCGATACGCAGTATTTT
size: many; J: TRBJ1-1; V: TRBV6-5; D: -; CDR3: CASSYGGSWEAFF; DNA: TGTGCCAGCAGTTACGGGGGAAGCTGGGAAGCTTTCTTT
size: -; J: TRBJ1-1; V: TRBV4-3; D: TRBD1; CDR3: CASSPNQRTGNTEAFF; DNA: TGCGCCAGCAGCCCCAACCAAAGGACAGGGAACACTGAAGCTTTCTTT
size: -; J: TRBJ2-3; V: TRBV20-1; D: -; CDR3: CSARRGGLTDTQYF; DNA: TGCAGTGCTAGGAGGGGGGGCCTCACAGATACGCAGTATTTT
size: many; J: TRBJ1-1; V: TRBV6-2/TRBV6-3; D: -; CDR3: CASSYFGGSTEAFF; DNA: TGTGCCAGCAGTTACTTTGGAGGGAGCACTGAAGCTTTCTTT
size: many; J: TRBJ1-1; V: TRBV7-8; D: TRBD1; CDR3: CASSSDRALTEAFF; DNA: TGTGCCAGCAGCTCGGACAGGGCCCTCACTGAAGCTTTCTTT
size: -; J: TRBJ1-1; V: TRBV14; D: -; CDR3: CASSLLEPYTEAFF; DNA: TGTGCCAGCAGCCTACTAGAACCTTACACTGAAGCTTTCTTT
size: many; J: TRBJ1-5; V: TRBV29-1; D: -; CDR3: CSVRSNSNQPQHF; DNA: TGCAGCGTTCGTTCGAATAGCAATCAGCCCCAGCATTTT
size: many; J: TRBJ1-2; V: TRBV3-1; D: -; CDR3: CASSQAGILGGYTF; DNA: TGTGCCAGCAGCCAGGCGGGAATCCTTGGTGGCTACACCTTC
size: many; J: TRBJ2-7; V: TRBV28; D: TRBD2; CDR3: CASSSPRGASGEQYF; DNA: TGTGCCAGCAGTTCGCCGCGGGGGGCTTCGGGTGAGCAGTACTTC
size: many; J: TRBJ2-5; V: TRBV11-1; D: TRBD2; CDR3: CASSLLGLAAHRDFRETQYF; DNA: TGTGCCAGCAGCTTACTGGGACTAGCGGCCCACAGGGACTTTCGGGAGACCCAGTACTTC
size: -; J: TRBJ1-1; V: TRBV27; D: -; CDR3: CASSYGLKNTEAFF; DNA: TGTGCCAGCAGTTACGGACTCAAGAACACTGAAGCTTTCTTT
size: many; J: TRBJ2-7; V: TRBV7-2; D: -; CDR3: CASSLVSWQGDEQYF; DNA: TGTGCCAGCAGCTTAGTCTCTTGGCAGGGCGACGAGCAGTACTTC
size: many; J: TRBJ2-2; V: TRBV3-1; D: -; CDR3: CASAIGGSNTGELFF; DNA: TGTGCCAGCGCTATAGGTGGGAGTAACACCGGGGAGCTGTTTTTT
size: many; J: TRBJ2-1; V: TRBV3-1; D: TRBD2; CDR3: CASSPPPGTSGGPEFF; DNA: TGTGCCAGCAGCCCGCCCCCCGGGACTAGCGGGGGCCCGGAGTTCTTC
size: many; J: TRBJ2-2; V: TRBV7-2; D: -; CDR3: CASRGHSNTGELFF; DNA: TGTGCCAGCAGGGGACATTCGAACACCGGGGAGCTGTTTTTT
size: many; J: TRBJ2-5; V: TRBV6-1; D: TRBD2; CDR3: CASNPTGLAHETQYF; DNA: TGTGCCAGCAACCCTACGGGACTAGCGCACGAGACCCAGTACTTC
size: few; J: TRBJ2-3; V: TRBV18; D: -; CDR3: CASSSQETDTQYF; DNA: TGTGCCAGCTCAAGTCAGGAGACAGATACGCAGTATTTT
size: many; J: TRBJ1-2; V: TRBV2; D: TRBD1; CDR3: CASSGPPGTDYGYTF; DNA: TGTGCCAGCAGCGGGCCACCGGGGACAGACTATGGCTACACCTTC
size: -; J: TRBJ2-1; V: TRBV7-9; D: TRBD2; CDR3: CASSRRERGNEQFF; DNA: TGTGCCAGCAGCCGACGAGAGCGGGGCAATGAGCAGTTCTTC
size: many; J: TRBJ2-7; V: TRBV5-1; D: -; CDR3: CASSLLGAGEFEQYF; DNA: TGTGCCAGCAGCCTGCTGGGGGCGGGAGAGTTCGAGCAGTACTTC
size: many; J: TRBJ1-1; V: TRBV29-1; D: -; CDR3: CSAGPLLRSEDTEAFF; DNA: TGCAGCGCTGGTCCCCTCTTAAGGTCCGAGGACACTGAAGCTTTCTTT
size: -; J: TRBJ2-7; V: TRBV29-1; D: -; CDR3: CSVAPIAGQRSEQYF; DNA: TGCAGCGTCGCACCAATAGCGGGACAGAGGTCCGAGCAGTACTTC
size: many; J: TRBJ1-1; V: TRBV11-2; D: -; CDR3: CASSRVRGTEAFF; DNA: TGTGCCAGCAGCCGGGTCCGTGGCACTGAAGCTTTCTTT
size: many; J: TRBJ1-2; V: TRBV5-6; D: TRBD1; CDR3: CASSLGKTGWDGYTF; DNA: TGTGCCAGCAGCTTGGGCAAGACAGGGTGGGATGGCTACACCTTC
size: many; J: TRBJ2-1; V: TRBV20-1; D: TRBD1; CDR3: CSARTPKGQGPSLAYNEQFF; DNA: TGCAGTGCTAGAACCCCAAAGGGACAGGGCCCAAGTTTAGCCTACAATGAGCAGTTCTTC
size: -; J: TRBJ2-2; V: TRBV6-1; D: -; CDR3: CASRADRVYTGELFF; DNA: TGTGCCAGCAGGGCGGACAGAGTCTACACCGGGGAGCTGTTTTTT
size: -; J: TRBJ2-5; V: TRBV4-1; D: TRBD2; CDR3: CASSLGPGSGGAETQYF; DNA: TGCGCCAGCAGCCTCGGCCCGGGGAGCGGGGGGGCAGAGACCCAGTACTTC
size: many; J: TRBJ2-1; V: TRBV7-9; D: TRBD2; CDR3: CASASGGYNEQFF; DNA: TGTGCCAGCGCTAGCGGAGGCTACAATGAGCAGTTCTTC
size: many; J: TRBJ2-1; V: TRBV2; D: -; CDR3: CASSDGEQFF; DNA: TGTGCCAGCAGTGATGGAGAGCAGTTCTTC
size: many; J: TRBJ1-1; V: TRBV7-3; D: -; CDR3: CASSLTPESEAFF; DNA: TGTGCCAGCAGCTTAACCCCGGAGTCTGAAGCTTTCTTT
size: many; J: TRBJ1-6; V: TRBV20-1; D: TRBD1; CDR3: CSARIGTGDSPLHF; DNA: TGCAGTGCTAGGATTGGGACAGGGGACTCACCCCTCCACTTT
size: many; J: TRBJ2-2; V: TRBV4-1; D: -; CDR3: CASSQDGTLAGELFF; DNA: TGCGCCAGCAGCCAAGATGGGACTTTGGCCGGGGAGCTGTTTTTT
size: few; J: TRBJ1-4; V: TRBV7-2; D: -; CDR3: CASSLVAGATNEKLFF; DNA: TGTGCCAGCAGCTTAGTCGCCGGCGCAACTAATGAAAAACTGTTTTTT
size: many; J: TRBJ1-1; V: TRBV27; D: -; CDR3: CASSYQYGTGPTEAFF; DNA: TGTGCCAGCAGTTACCAATATGGGACGGGGCCGACTGAAGCTTTCTTT